This record looks at one T cell receptor (beta chain) sequence and its context. The target antigen is unknown. Trimming took 0 bases from V and 1 from J, leaving 8 bases between them. Germline V gene sequence: CDR1 SGHRS, CDR2 YFSETQ. This CDR3 is built from 15 residues. This specimen belongs to a study of cytomegalovirus exposure and HLA in healthy donors. Study findings and constraints: For TCR beta chains, V- and J-gene trimming was later linked to a missense DCLRE1C variant.

Use of 60 Vbeta and 13 Jbeta primers characterized the PCR. Data came from immunoSEQ multiplex PCR; TCRdb stores just in-frame clones and leaves some out. The top ten clones hold under 2% of a sample with more than 90,000 clones, 65% to 75% of them seen once. The J gene is TRBJ1-3, the V gene TRBV5-1; the D gene is possibly TRBD1 (5 bases). What was sequenced was PBMCs. The TCR originated in a woman aged 40 to 49 in good health and CMV-seronegative. CDR3: CASSLAGGSGNTIYF. CDR3 nucleotide sequence: TGCGCCAGCAGCTTGGCCGGGGGGTCTGGAAACACCATATATTTT.